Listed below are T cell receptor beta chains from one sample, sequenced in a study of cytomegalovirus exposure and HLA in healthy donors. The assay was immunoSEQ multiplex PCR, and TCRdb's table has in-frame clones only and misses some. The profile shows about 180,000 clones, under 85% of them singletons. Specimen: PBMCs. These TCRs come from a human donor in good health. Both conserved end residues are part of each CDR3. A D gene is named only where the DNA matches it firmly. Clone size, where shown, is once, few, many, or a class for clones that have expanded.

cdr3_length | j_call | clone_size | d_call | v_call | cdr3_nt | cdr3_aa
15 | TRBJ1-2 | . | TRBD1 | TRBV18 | TGTGCCAGCTCGTACAGGGACAGCCCTAACTATGGCTACACCTTC | CASSYRDSPNYGYTF
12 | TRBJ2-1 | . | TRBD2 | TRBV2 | TGTGCCAGCAGCGACGGACTAGGGGTGCAGTTCTTC | CASSDGLGVQFF
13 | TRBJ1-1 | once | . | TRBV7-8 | TGTGCCAGCAGCTTCCAAGGGGACACTGAAGCTTTCTTT | CASSFQGDTEAFF
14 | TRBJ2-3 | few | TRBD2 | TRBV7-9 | TGTGCCAGCAGTCTAGCGGGCAGTTCAGATACGCAGTATTTT | CASSLAGSSDTQYF
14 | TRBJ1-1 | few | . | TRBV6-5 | TGTGCCAGCGGCCGAGACAGCAAAAACACTGAAGCTTTCTTT | CASGRDSKNTEAFF
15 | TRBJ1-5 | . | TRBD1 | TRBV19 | TGTGCCAGTAGTAAAGGGACAGGGATCAATCAGCCCCAGCATTTT | CASSKGTGINQPQHF
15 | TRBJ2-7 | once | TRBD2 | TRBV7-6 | TGTGCCAGCAGCAAAACTAGCGGCGGGTCCTACGAGCAGTACTTC | CASSKTSGGSYEQYF
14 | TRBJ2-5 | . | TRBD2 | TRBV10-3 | TGTGCCATCAGTGGCGGGGGGGCGGCAGAGACCCAGTACTTC | CAISGGGAAETQYF
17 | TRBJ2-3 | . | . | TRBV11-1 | TGTGCCAGCAGCTTATTACAACGTGATGGGGGGTCAGATACGCAGTATTTT | CASSLLQRDGGSDTQYF
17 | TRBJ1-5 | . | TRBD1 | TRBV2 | TGTGCCAGCAGTGAGGGACAGGCTCTTTATAGCAATCAGCCCCAGCATTTT | CASSEGQALYSNQPQHF
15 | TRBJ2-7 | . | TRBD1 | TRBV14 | TGTGCCAGCAGCCAAGAGTGGGACAGGTATCACGAGCAGTACTTC | CASSQEWDRYHEQYF
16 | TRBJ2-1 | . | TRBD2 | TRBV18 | TGTGCCAGCTCACCAAGAGGCGGGGGATCCTACAATGAGCAGTTCTTC | CASSPRGGGSYNEQFF
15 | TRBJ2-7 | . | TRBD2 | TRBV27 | TGTGCCAGCAGGGGGGGACTAGCGGGTCTCCGCGAGCAGTACTTC | CASRGGLAGLREQYF
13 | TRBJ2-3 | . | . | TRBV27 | TGTGCCAGCAGCCCCGTCAGGGCAGATACGCAGTATTTT | CASSPVRADTQYF
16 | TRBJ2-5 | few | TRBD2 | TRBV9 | TGTGCCAGCAGCGCCGGGACTAGCTCAACGTGGGAGACCCAGTACTTC | CASSAGTSSTWETQYF
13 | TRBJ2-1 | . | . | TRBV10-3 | TGTGCCATCAGGACAGAACTTTACAATGAGCAGTTCTTC | CAIRTELYNEQFF
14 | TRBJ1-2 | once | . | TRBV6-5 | TGTGCCAGCAGTTACGTCGACAGAGACTATGGCTACACCTTC | CASSYVDRDYGYTF
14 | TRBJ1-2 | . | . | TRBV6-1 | TGTGCCAGCAGTGAAGGTTGGACACACTATGGCTACACCTTC | CASSEGWTHYGYTF
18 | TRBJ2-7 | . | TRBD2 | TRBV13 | TGTGCCAGCAGCCCCCCCCGGGGACTACCCACAGGCTCCTACGAGCAGTACTTC | CASSPPRGLPTGSYEQYF